A single sample is the source of the 12 T cell receptor beta chains below, sequenced in a study of blood T cell repertoires in COVID-19. Libraries were prepared by immunoSEQ multiplex PCR; TCRdb keeps only in-frame clonotypes and omits some of them. The sample carries tens of thousands of clones, about 80% recorded once. The sample was peripheral blood. The receptor source for this set is a human donor in a cohort sampled during active COVID-19.

This clone has just a few counts. The chain carries TRBV4-3 and TRBJ2-7; 8 nucleotides align to TRBD1. Germline CDR1 and CDR2: LGHNA and YSLEER. The CDR3 totals 13 residues. V was clipped by 3 bases and J by 5 bases; unmatched bases: 3. The CDR3, as DNA: TGCGCCAGCAGCCAGACAGGGGCGAACGAGCAGTACTTC. This gives the protein CASSQTGANEQYF.

Comments on this clone: The sample has other DNA sequences that encode this CDR3 too. The chain links TRBV5-4 to TRBJ2-7; D not resolved. Germline CDR1 SGHNT, CDR2 YYREEE (reference sequence). The ends were cut back, 1 base at V and 5 bases at J, with 7 bases in the middle. This CDR3 is 12 amino acids long. CDR3 bases: TGTGCCAGCAGCTTGTGGAGAAACGAGCAGTACTTC. This translates into CASSLWRNEQYF.

This clone occurred a few times. This rearrangement joins TRBV28 to TRBJ1-6; perhaps TRBD1 as D (6 bases). This CDR3 is 16 amino acids long. V was cut by 5 bases and J by 0 bases, with 11 bases left in between. Germline V gene lookup returns CDR1 MDHEN and CDR2 SYDVKM. CDR3 sequence (DNA): TGTGCCAGCAGTCACAGGACAGACTCCTATAATTCACCCCTCCACTTT. Protein: CASSHRTDSYNSPLHF.

This clone has ten or more counts. The chain has TRBV19 and TRBJ1-2; 8 bases align to TRBD1. Germline V lookup: CDR1 LNHDA, CDR2 SQIVND (reference sequence). The CDR3 has 14 residues. Unmatched junction bases numbered 8, after V lost 0 bases and J lost 11 bases. The CDR3 here is CASSIDTGTGPYTF. The CDR3 nucleotides are TGTGCCAGTAGTATAGACACCGGGACAGGACCTTACACCTTC.

This rearrangement joins TRBV4-1 to TRBJ2-1; the match to TRBD2 covers 7 bases. V was pared by 0 bases and J by 2 bases, with 4 bases of the junction left unmatched. The CDR3 is 16 residues long. The germline V gene encodes CDR1 MGHRA and CDR2 YSYEKL. Here the CDR3 reads CASSQDHGTTYNEQFF. CDR3 DNA: TGCGCCAGCAGCCAAGATCATGGGACTACCTACAATGAGCAGTTCTTC.

The chain carries TRBV4-3 and TRBJ1-5; maybe TRBD1 (6 bases). This CDR3 has 14 residues. Germline-derived CDR1 and CDR2 are LGHNA and YSLEER. Trimming removed 4 bases from V and 4 bases from J, with 11 bases in between. CDR3 coding DNA: TGCGCCAGCAGCCCTTGGACAGAAAATCAGCCCCAGCATTTT. As protein: CASSPWTENQPQHF.

This clone was detected once. The chain carries TRBV7-9 and TRBJ2-7, with 10 bases that match TRBD1. This CDR3 is 16 amino acids long. V shed 5 bases and J 2 bases; nucleotides not matched to a gene: 9. The germline gives CDR1 SEHNR, CDR2 FQNEAQ (reference sequence). This chain's CDR3 is CASSMGGTGATYEQYF. The CDR3 coding sequence is TGTGCCAGCAGCATGGGGGGGACAGGGGCAACCTACGAGCAGTACTTC.

The chain employs TRBV5-4 and TRBJ2-1; 12 bases line up with TRBD2. Germline assignment: CDR1 SGHNT and CDR2 YYREEE (reference sequence). The V gene end was trimmed by 4 bases and the J gene end by 7 bases; junction bases not matched to a gene: 12. This CDR3 is built from 17 residues. The chain's CDR3 is CASSHIVLAGGLNEQFF. The DNA for the CDR3 is TGTGCCAGCAGCCACATCGTACTAGCGGGGGGACTAAATGAGCAGTTCTTC.

Turning to this clone: The germline gene is not matched at one end of the junction; a read error may be the cause. The V gene is TRBV9, the J gene TRBJ2-3, with 10 bases aligning to TRBD2. The CDR3 is 19 amino acids. Germline-derived CDR1 and CDR2 are SGDLS and YYNGEE. The CDR3 region has the DNA TGTGCCCGCAGCGAGGGGGGGCTAGCGGGAGACGGGGCCACAGATACGCAGTATTTT. This codes for CARSEGGLAGDGATDTQYF.

This chain links TRBV2 with TRBJ1-1; maybe TRBD1 (5 bases). The CDR3 has 15 amino acids. V lost 2 bases and J 5 bases, leaving 15 bases between the germline ends. CDR1 SNHLY and CDR2 FYNNEI come from the germline V gene. The CDR3 region is CASSETGSGRTEAFF. The DNA for the CDR3 is TGTGCCAGCAGTGAAACAGGCAGTGGGAGGACTGAAGCTTTCTTT. The whole variable domain, filled in from reference TRBV2 and TRBJ1-1, reads EPEVTQTPSHQVTQMGQEVILRCVPISNHLYFYWYRQILGQKVEFLVSFYNNEISEKSEIFDDQFSVERPDGSNFTLKIRSTKLEDSAMYFCASSETGSGRTEAFFGQGTRLTVV.

The chain joins TRBV7-2 to TRBJ1-6, with TRBD1 as a possible D gene (6 bases). Germline V gives CDR1 SGHTA, CDR2 FQGNSA. This CDR3 spans 14 amino acids. With 3 bases removed from V and 10 bases from J, the gap between germline ends came to 13 bases. The CDR3: CASSLGGQKSPLHF. The DNA of the CDR3 is TGTGCCAGCAGCTTGGGGGGGCAGAAGTCACCCCTCCACTTT. The whole variable domain, filled in from reference TRBV7-2 and TRBJ1-6, reads GAGVSQSPSNKVTEKGKDVELRCDPISGHTALYWYRQSLGQGLEFLIYFQGNSAPDKSGLPSDRFSAERTGGSVSTLTIQRTQQEDSAVYLCASSLGGQKSPLHFGNGTRLTVT.

The rearrangement links TRBV5-6 to TRBJ2-5, with D perhaps TRBD1 (5 bases). CDR3 length equals 13 residues. V lost 4 bases to trimming and J lost 3 bases, with 10 bases between them. CDR1 and CDR2 (germline): SGHDT, YYEEEE. The CDR3 protein is CASSVGLEETQYF. The CDR3, as DNA: TGTGCCAGCAGCGTGGGGCTGGAAGAGACCCAGTACTTC.